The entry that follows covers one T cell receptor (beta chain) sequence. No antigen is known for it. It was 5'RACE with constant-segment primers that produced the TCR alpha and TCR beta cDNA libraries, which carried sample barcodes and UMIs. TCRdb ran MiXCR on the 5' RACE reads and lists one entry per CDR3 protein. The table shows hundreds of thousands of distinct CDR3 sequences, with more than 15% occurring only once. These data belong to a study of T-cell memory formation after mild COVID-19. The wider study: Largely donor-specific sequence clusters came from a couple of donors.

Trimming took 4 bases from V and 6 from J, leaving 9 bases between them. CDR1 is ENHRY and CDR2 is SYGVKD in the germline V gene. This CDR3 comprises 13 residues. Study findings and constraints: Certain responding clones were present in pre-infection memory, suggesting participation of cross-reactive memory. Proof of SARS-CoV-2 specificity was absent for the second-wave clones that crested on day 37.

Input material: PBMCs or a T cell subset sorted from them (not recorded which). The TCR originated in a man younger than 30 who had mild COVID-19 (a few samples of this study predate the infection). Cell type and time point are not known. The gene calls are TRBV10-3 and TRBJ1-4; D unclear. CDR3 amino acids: CAISGGTDEKLFF. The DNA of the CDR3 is TGTGCCATCAGTGGAGGAACCGATGAAAAACTGTTTTTT.